This TCR beta chain was sequenced in a study of identical twins. Each cDNA held unique molecular identifiers, and template switching gave it a universal primer site. TCRdb re-called the 5' RACE reads with MiXCR, one entry per CDR3 protein. Counted here are 1.5 million to 2 million distinct CDR3 sequences, less than 35% occurring once; the ten biggest clones make up less than 0.35%. This clonotype has a handful of counts. Its antigen remains unidentified. The germline V gene encodes CDR1 SGHRS and CDR2 YFSETQ. The length of the CDR3 is 15 residues. With V trimmed by 4 bases and J by 2 bases, 5 bases remained unmatched. Regarding the study as a whole: Researchers reported weaker excess twin sharing in beta out-of-frame sequences. Without tracking the same donors, conclusions rested on cross-sectional statistical analysis. With monozygotic twins, out-of-frame TCR alpha sharing exceeded what models estimated.

Material for sequencing was cord blood. This receptor was identified in a newborn girl in good health. This chain links TRBV5-1 with TRBJ2-1, with 8 bases fitting TRBD1. The CDR3: CASSRTGLTYNEQFF. The DNA of the CDR3 is TGCGCCAGCAGCCGGACAGGGTTGACCTACAATGAGCAGTTCTTC.